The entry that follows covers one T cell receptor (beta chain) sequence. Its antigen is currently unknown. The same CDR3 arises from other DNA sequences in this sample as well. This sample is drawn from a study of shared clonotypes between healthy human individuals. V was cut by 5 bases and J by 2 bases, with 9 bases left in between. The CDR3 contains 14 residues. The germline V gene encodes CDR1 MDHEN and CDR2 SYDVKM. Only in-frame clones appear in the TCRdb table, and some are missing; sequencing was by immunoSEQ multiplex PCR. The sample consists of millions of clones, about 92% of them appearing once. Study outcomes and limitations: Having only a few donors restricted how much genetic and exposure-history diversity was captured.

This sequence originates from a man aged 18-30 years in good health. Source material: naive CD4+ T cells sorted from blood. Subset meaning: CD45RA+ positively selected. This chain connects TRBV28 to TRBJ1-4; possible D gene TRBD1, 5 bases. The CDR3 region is CASSLGGTNEKLFF. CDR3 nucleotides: TGTGCCAGCAGTCTCGGGGGTACTAATGAAAAACTGTTTTTT.